This T cell receptor beta chain was recorded in a study of identical twins. In TCRdb, the 5' RACE reads were re-called with MiXCR into one record per CDR3 protein. The repertoire holds some 1,600,000 distinct CDR3 sequences, less than 40% seen once, with over 0.25% in the top ten. Worth noting for this clonotype: Its target is not known.

The germline V gene has CDR1 DFQATT and CDR2 SNEGSKA (reference sequence). V shed 6 bases and J shed 8 bases, with 14 bases lying between them. The CDR3 runs 13 residues. Findings of the study overall: Cross-sectional statistical analysis, not tracking of the same donors, underpinned the conclusions.

The source material was cord blood. The rearrangement links TRBV20-1 to TRBJ1-6; D unclear. This sequence was found in a newborn girl in good health. The CDR3: CSATPDGDSPLHF. DNA for the CDR3: TGCAGTGCCACCCCGGACGGGGATTCACCCCTCCACTTT.